The 4 T cell receptor beta chains below all came from one sample that was sequenced in a study of shared clonotypes between healthy human individuals. TCRdb's copy holds only in-frame clones and misses some; the assay was immunoSEQ multiplex PCR. Of 1.5 million to 1.9 million clones in the sample, 98% were seen once. Input material: naive CD4+ T cells sorted from blood. Subset given: CD45RA+ positively selected. The origin of the receptors is a man aged 25 to 40 in good health.

The V and J genes are TRBV29-1 and TRBJ2-5; perhaps D is TRBD1 or TRBD2 (5 bases each). Germline CDR1 reads SQVTM; CDR2 reads ANQGSEA. The CDR3 consists of 12 residues. The ends were cut back, 4 bases at V and 5 bases at J, with 11 bases in the middle. The CDR3 is CSVVGDGETQYF. In DNA form, the CDR3 reads TGCAGCGTTGTAGGGGACGGGGAGACCCAGTACTTC.

The chain joins TRBV4-1 to TRBJ1-2, with 8 bases that match TRBD1. V gave up 4 bases and J gave up 4 bases; unmatched junction bases: 5. Per germline, CDR1 MGHRA and CDR2 YSYEKL. This CDR3 is 14 amino acids long. CDR3 amino acids: CASSPRQGPYGYTF. CDR3 bases: TGCGCCAGCAGCCCAAGACAGGGGCCCTATGGCTACACCTTC.

The chain recombines TRBV6-4 with TRBJ2-7; TRBD1 agrees at 7 bases. Germline CDR1 and CDR2: MRHNA and SNTAGT. V dropped 3 bases and J dropped 2; count of bases not matched to a gene: 7. The CDR3 consists of 15 residues. The CDR3 DNA reads as TGTGCCAGCAGTGAGTCGACAGGGTTTGCCTACGAGCAGTACTTC. The encoded protein is CASSESTGFAYEQYF.

V gene TRBV25-1 combines with J gene TRBJ2-7; 13 bases agree with TRBD2. Germline values: CDR1 MGHDK, CDR2 SYGVNS. The CDR3 has 15 amino acids. The V gene end was trimmed by 6 bases and the J gene end by 0 bases; junction bases not matched to a gene: 2. The CDR3: CASRTSGRFSYEQYF. Here the CDR3 DNA reads TGTGCCAGCAGGACTAGCGGGAGGTTCTCCTACGAGCAGTACTTC.